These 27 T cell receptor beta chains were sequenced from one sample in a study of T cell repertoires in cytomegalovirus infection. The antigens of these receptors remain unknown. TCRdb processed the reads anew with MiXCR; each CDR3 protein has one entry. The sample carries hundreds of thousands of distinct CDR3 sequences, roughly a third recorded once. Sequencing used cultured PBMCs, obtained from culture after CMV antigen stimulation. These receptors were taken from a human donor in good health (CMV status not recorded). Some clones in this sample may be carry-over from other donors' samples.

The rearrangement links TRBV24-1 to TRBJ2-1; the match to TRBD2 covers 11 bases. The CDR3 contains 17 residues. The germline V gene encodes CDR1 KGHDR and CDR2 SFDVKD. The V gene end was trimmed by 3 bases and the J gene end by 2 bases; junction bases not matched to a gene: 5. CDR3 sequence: CATSDTGTSGTYNEQFF. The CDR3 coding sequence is TGTGCCACCAGTGATACCGGGACTAGCGGCACCTACAATGAGCAGTTCTTC.

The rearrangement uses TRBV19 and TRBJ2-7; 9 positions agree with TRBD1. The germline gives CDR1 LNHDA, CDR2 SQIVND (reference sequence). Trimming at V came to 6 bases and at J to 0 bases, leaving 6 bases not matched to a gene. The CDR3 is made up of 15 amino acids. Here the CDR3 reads CASRRGQGFSYEQYF. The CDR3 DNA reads TGTGCCAGTAGGAGAGGACAGGGGTTCTCCTACGAGCAGTACTTC.

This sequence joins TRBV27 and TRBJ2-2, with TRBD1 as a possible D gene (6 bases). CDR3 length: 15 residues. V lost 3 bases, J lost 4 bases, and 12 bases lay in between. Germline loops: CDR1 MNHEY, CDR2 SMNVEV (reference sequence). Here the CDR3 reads CASSLLGAGTGELFF. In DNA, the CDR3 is TGTGCCAGCAGTTTGTTGGGGGCTGGCACCGGGGAGCTGTTTTTT.

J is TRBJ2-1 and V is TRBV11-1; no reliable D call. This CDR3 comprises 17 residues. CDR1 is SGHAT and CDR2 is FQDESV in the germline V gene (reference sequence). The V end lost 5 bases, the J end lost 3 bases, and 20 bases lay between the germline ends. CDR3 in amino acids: CASSPKVRSQNYNEQFF. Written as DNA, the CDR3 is TGTGCCAGCAGCCCTAAGGTGCGGAGTCAGAACTACAATGAGCAGTTCTTC.

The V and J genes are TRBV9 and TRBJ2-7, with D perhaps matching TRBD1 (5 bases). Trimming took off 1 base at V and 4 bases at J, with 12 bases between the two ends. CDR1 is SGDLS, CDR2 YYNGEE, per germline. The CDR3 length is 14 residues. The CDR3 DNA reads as TGTGCCAGCAGCGTAAACGCAGGGTCTTACGAGCAGTACTTC. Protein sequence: CASSVNAGSYEQYF. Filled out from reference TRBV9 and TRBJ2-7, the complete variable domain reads DSGVTQTPKHLITATGQRVTLRCSPRSGDLSVYWYQQSLDQGLQFLIQYYNGEERAKGNILERFSAQQFPDLHSELNLSSLELGDSALYFCASSVNAGSYEQYFGPGTRLTVT.

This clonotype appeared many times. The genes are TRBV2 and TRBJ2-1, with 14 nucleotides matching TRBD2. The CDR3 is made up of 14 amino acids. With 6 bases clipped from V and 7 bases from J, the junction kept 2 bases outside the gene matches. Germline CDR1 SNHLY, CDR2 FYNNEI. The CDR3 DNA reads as TGTGCCAGCAGCGGGACTAGCGGGAGTAATGAGCAGTTCTTC. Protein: CASSGTSGSNEQFF.

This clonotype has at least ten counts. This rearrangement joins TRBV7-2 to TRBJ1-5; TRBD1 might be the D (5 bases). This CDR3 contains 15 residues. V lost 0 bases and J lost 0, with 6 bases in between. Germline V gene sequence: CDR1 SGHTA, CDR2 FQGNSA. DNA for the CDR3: TGTGCCAGCAGCTTAGCGGGGGATAGCAATCAGCCCCAGCATTTT. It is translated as CASSLAGDSNQPQHF.

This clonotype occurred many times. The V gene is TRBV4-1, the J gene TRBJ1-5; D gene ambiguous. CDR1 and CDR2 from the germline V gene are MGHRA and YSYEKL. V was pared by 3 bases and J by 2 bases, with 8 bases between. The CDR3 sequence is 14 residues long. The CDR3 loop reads CASSQIGGNQPQHF. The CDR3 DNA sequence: TGCGCCAGCAGCCAGATCGGGGGCAATCAGCCCCAGCATTTT.

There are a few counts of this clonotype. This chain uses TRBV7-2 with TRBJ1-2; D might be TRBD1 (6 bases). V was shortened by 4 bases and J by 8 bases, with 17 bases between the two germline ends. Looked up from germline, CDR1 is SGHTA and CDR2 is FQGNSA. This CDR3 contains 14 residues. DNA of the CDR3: TGTGCCAGCAGCTCAAATTTGGGGGCGTGGGGCTACACCTTC. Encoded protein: CASSSNLGAWGYTF.

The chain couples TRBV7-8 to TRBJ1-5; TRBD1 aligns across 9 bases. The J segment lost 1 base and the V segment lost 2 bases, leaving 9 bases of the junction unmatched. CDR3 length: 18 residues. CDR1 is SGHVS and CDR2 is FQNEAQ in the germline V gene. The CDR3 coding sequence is TGTGCCAGCAGCTTAATGGGACAGGGACTCGGCAGCAATCAGCCCCAGCATTTT. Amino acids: CASSLMGQGLGSNQPQHF. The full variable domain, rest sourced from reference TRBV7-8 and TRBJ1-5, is GAGVSQSPRYKVAKRGQDVALRCDPISGHVSLFWYQQALGQGPEFLTYFQNEAQLDKSGLPSDRFFAERPEGSVSTLKIQRTQQEDSAVYLCASSLMGQGLGSNQPQHFGDGTRLSIL.

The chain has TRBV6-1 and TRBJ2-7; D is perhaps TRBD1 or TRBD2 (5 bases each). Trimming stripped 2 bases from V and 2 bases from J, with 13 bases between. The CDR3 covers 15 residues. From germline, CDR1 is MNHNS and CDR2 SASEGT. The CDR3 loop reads CASSERTRGTYEQYF. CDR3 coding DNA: TGTGCCAGCAGTGAAAGAACGAGGGGAACCTACGAGCAGTACTTC.

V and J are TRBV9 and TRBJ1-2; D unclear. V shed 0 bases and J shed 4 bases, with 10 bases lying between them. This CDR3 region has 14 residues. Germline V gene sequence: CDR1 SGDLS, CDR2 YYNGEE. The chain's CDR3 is CASSVGEDPYGYTF. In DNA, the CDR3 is TGTGCCAGCAGCGTAGGCGAGGATCCCTATGGCTACACCTTC. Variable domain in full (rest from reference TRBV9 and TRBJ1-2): DSGVTQTPKHLITATGQRVTLRCSPRSGDLSVYWYQQSLDQGLQFLIQYYNGEERAKGNILERFSAQQFPDLHSELNLSSLELGDSALYFCASSVGEDPYGYTFGSGTRLTVV.

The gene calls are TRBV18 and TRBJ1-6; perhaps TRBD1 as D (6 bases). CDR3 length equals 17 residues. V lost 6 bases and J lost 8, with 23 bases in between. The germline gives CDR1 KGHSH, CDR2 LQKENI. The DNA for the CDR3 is TGTGCCAGCTCCCTCTTGGACAGAAAGCCACGGGATTCACCCCTCCACTTT. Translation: CASSLLDRKPRDSPLHF. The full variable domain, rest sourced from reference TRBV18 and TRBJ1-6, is NAGVMQNPRHLVRRRGQEARLRCSPMKGHSHVYWYRQLPEEGLKFMVYLQKENIIDESGMPKERFSAEFPKEGPSILRIQQVVRGDSAAYFCASSLLDRKPRDSPLHFGNGTRLTVT.

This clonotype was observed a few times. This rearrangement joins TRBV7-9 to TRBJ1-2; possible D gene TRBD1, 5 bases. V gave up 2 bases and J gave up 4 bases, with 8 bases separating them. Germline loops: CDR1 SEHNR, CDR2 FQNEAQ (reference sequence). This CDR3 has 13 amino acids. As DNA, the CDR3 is TGTGCCAGCAGCTTAAGCAGGGCCTATGGCTACACCTTC. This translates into CASSLSRAYGYTF.

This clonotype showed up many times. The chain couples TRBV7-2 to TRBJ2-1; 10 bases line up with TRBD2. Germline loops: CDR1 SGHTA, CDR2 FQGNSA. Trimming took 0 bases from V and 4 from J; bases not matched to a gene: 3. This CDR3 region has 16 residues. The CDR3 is CASSLAAGGLYNEQFF. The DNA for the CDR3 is TGTGCCAGCAGCTTAGCAGCGGGAGGGCTGTACAATGAGCAGTTCTTC.

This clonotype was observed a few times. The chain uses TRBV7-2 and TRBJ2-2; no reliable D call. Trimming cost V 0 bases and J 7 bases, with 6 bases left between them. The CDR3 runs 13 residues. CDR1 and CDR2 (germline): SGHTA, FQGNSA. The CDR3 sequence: CASSLANDGELFF. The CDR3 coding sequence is TGTGCCAGCAGCTTAGCCAATGACGGGGAGCTGTTTTTT.

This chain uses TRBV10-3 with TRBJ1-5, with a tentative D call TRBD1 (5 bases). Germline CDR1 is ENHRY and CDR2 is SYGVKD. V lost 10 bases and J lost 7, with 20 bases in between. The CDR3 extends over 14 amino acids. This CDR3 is CATTAGRESQPQHF. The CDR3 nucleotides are TGTGCCACGACCGCAGGGAGGGAAAGCCAGCCCCAGCATTTT.

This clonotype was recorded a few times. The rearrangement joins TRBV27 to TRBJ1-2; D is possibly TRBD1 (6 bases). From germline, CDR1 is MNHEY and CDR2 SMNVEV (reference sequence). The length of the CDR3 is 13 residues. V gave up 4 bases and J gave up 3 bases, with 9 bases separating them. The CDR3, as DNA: TGTGCCAGCAGTTCCCGACAGGACTATGGCTACACCTTC. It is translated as CASSSRQDYGYTF.

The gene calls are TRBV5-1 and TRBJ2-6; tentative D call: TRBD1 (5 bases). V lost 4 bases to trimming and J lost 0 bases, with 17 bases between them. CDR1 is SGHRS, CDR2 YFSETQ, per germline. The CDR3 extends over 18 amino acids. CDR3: CASSLVPGLSSGANVLTF. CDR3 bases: TGCGCCAGCAGCCTGGTCCCAGGGTTGAGCTCTGGGGCCAACGTCCTGACTTTC.

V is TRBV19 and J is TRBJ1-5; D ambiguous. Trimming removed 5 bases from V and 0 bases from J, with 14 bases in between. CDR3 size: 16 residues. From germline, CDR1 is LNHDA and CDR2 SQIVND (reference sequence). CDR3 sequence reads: CASSASDTLSNQPQHF. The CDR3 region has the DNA TGTGCCAGTAGTGCTTCCGACACCCTTAGCAATCAGCCCCAGCATTTT.

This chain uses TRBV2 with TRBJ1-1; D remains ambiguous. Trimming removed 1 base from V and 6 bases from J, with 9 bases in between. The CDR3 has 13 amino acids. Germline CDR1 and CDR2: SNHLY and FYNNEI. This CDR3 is CASSEVKASEAFF. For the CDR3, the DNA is TGTGCCAGCAGTGAAGTAAAAGCTTCTGAAGCTTTCTTT.

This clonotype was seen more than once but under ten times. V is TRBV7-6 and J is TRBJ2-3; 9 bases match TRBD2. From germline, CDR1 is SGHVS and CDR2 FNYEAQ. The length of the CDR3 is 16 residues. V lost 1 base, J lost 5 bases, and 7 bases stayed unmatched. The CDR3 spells CASSLVSGSPGDTQYF. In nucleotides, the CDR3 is TGTGCCAGCAGCTTAGTTAGCGGGAGCCCGGGAGATACGCAGTATTTT.

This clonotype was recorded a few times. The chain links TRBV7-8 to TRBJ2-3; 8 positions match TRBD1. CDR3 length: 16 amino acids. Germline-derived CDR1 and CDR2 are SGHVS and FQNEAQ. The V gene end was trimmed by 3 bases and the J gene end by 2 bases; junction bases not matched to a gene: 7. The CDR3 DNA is TGTGCCAGCAGCTTTTCCTGGACAGGGAACACAGATACGCAGTATTTT. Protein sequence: CASSFSWTGNTDTQYF.

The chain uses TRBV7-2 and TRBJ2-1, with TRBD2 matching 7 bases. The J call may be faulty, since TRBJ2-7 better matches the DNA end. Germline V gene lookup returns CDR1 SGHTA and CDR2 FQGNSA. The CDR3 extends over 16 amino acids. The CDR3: CASSLVCGRGFNEQYF. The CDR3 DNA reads TGTGCCAGCAGCTTAGTTTGCGGGAGAGGGTTTAATGAGCAGTACTTC.

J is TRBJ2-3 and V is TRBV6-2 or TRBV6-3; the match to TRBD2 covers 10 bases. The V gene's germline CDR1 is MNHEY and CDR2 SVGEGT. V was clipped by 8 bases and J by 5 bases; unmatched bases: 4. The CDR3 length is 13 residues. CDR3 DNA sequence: TGTGCCAGCGGAACTAGCGGGAAAGATACGCAGTATTTT. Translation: CASGTSGKDTQYF.

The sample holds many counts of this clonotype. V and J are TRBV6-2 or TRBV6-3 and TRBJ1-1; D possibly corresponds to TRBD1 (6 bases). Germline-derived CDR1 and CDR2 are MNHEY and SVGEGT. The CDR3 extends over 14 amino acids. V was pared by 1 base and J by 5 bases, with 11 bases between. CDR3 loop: CASSYWGPETEAFF. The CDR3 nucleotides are TGTGCCAGCAGTTACTGGGGGCCTGAAACTGAAGCTTTCTTT.

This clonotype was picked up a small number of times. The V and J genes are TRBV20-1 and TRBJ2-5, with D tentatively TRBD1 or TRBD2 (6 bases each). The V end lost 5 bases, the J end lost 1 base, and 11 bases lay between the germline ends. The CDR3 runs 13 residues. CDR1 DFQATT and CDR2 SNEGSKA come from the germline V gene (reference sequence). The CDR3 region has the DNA TGCAGTGCTTCGTCGGGGGCCCAAGAGACCCAGTACTTC. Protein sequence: CSASSGAQETQYF.